Below, 14 T cell receptor beta chains from the same sample are listed, as sequenced in a study of shared clonotypes between healthy human individuals. The repertoire was sequenced with immunoSEQ multiplex PCR; TCRdb's copy has only in-frame clones and lacks some. The sample includes 850,000 to 1,100,000 clones, 60% to 85% seen only once; the top ten take roughly 0.83%. Material: memory CD4+ T cells from PBMCs. Subset here: CD45RA-negative fraction. The origin of the receptors is a man aged 18 to 30 in good health. Some clones in this sample may be carry-over from other donors' samples.

The rearrangement uses TRBV5-4 and TRBJ2-6; no definite D call. The germline V and J ends were trimmed by 1 base and 4 bases, with 6 bases remaining between them. This CDR3 has 14 amino acids. Germline CDR1 and CDR2: SGHNT and YYREEE (reference sequence). Here the CDR3 reads CASSLFRGANVLTF. Written as DNA, the CDR3 is TGTGCCAGCAGCTTGTTTCGGGGGGCCAACGTCCTGACTTTC.

V and J are TRBV7-9 and TRBJ2-5; D is possibly TRBD1 (6 bases). Germline CDR1 reads SEHNR; CDR2 reads FQNEAQ (reference sequence). With 10 bases removed from V and 5 bases from J, the gap between germline ends came to 26 bases. This CDR3 region has 16 residues. CDR3 sequence reads: CATKKMLGAPKETQYF. In DNA, the CDR3 is TGTGCCACTAAAAAAATGCTGGGGGCACCCAAGGAGACCCAGTACTTC.

In this sample, this clone turned up a few times. V usage is TRBV2 and J usage is TRBJ2-7; possibly TRBD1 for D (6 bases). There are 14 residues in the CDR3. Looked up from germline, CDR1 is SNHLY and CDR2 is FYNNEI. V lost 4 bases and J 4 bases, leaving 14 bases between the germline ends. The CDR3: CASSVGTRGYEQYF. The CDR3 nucleotides read TGTGCCAGCAGTGTGGGGACAAGGGGTTACGAGCAGTACTTC.

This clone has a handful of counts. V usage is TRBV12-5 and J usage is TRBJ1-1, with TRBD1 matching over 8 bases. The J segment lost 1 base and the V segment lost 7 bases, leaving 5 bases of the junction unmatched. Germline assignment: CDR1 LGHNT and CDR2 FRNRAP. The CDR3 sequence is 14 residues long. As DNA, the CDR3 is TGTGCTAGTGCCACGGACAGGGAGAACACTGAAGCTTTCTTT. Translation gives CASATDRENTEAFF.

This clone has a single count. A read error likely explains this, since a far larger clone differs by one base. The J gene is TRBJ2-3, the V gene TRBV30; TRBD1 agrees at 10 bases. Germline CDR1 GTSNPN, CDR2 SVGIG (reference sequence). This CDR3 spans 15 amino acids. Unmatched junction bases numbered 7, after V lost 0 bases and J lost 7 bases. The CDR3 DNA follows: TGTGCCTGGAGTGTATCGGACAGGGGGGAGAATACGCAGTATTTT. It is translated as CAWSVSDRGENTQYF.

The chain is built from TRBV27 and TRBJ2-7; 13 bases are shared with TRBD2. V gave up 6 bases and J gave up 4 bases; unmatched junction bases: 12. This CDR3 comprises 17 residues. The germline gives CDR1 MNHEY, CDR2 SMNVEV (reference sequence). In nucleotides, the CDR3 is TGTGCCAGCAGATTTACGGGACTAGCGGGATCGGGTTACGAGCAGTACTTC. This encodes CASRFTGLAGSGYEQYF.

V usage is TRBV18 and J usage is TRBJ1-3; weak D call: TRBD1 (6 bases). CDR1 and CDR2 (germline): KGHSH, LQKENI. V gave up 1 base and J gave up 2 bases, with 12 bases separating them. This CDR3 is built from 16 residues. This CDR3 is CASSPLRGGAGNTIYF. Here the CDR3 DNA reads TGTGCCAGCTCACCACTCCGTGGGGGCGCTGGAAACACCATATATTTT.

This clone was seen once. This chain uses TRBV5-6 with TRBJ1-1; D call uncertain. Germline V gene lookup returns CDR1 SGHDT and CDR2 YYEEEE. This CDR3 has 14 amino acids. Trimming removed 0 bases from V and 0 bases from J, with 6 bases in between. In DNA, the CDR3 is TGTGCCAGCAGCTTGGGGAAGATGAACACTGAAGCTTTCTTT. It specifies CASSLGKMNTEAFF.

The V call is TRBV6-6, the J call TRBJ2-7; 10 bases are a match to TRBD1. Germline V lookup: CDR1 MNHNY, CDR2 SVGAGI (reference sequence). The junction had 7 bases not matched to a gene; V was cut back by 0 bases and J by 5 bases. The CDR3 runs 16 residues. CDR3 region: CASSYSPGTGVDEQYF. The DNA for the CDR3 is TGTGCCAGCAGTTACTCGCCCGGGACAGGGGTCGACGAGCAGTACTTC.

V gene TRBV29-1 combines with J gene TRBJ1-5; D is uncertain. Germline V lookup: CDR1 SQVTM, CDR2 ANQGSEA. The CDR3 runs 13 residues. Trimming left V 6 bases short and J 3 bases short, with 12 bases between. CDR3 in amino acids: CSVGWGNNQPQHF. The CDR3 region has the DNA TGCAGCGTAGGATGGGGTAACAATCAGCCCCAGCATTTT.

V gene TRBV4-3 combines with J gene TRBJ2-4; D call uncertain. This CDR3 region has 14 residues. Per the germline V gene, CDR1 is LGHNA and CDR2 is YSLEER. The V end lost 0 bases, the J end lost 7 bases, and 10 bases lay between the germline ends. DNA of the CDR3: TGCGCCAGCAGCCAAGATTTGGATTTGAACATTCAGTACTTC. Protein: CASSQDLDLNIQYF.

The chain employs TRBV6-1 and TRBJ2-4; perhaps TRBD2 as D (7 bases). Germline V gives CDR1 MNHNS, CDR2 SASEGT. The CDR3 is 17 residues long. V lost 0 bases to trimming and J lost 3 bases, with 15 bases between them. The CDR3 loop is CASSEAGWGGNKNIQYF. The CDR3 DNA follows: TGTGCCAGCAGTGAAGCGGGATGGGGGGGCAACAAAAACATTCAGTACTTC.

On this clone: Other DNA sequences from this sample encode an identical CDR3 as well. The chain uses TRBV5-1 and TRBJ2-1; maybe TRBD2 (5 bases). The V gene lost 4 bases and the J gene lost 9 bases, with 14 bases spanning the gap. Germline CDR1 SGHRS, CDR2 YFSETQ. The CDR3 is 13 amino acids. This chain's CDR3 is CASSPGLATEQFF. CDR3 sequence (DNA): TGCGCCAGCAGCCCGGGCCTAGCCACTGAGCAGTTCTTC. The whole variable domain, filled in from reference TRBV5-1 and TRBJ2-1, reads KAGVTQTPRYLIKTRGQQVTLSCSPISGHRSVSWYQQTPGQGLQFLFEYFSETQRNKGNFPGRFSGRQFSNSRSEMNVSTLELGDSALYLCASSPGLATEQFFGPGTRLTVL.

The chain employs TRBV2 and TRBJ2-3; 9 bases match TRBD2. V was pared by 8 bases and J by 7 bases, with 10 bases of the junction left unmatched. The CDR3 spans 14 residues. CDR1 SNHLY and CDR2 FYNNEI come from the germline V gene. In DNA form, the CDR3 reads TGTGCCAGCGTGCGGGAGGGTCCAGGTAATACGCAGTATTTT. As protein: CASVREGPGNTQYF.